This entry is about one T cell receptor (beta chain). This specimen belongs to a study of blood T cell repertoires in COVID-19. Assay used: immunoSEQ multiplex PCR; TCRdb lists only in-frame clones, some missing. Of about 58,000 clones in the sample, around 91% are singletons; the top ten hold roughly an eighth. Germline V gives CDR1 SGHTA, CDR2 FQGNSA. The CDR3 loop spans 15 amino acids. The germline V and J ends were trimmed by 6 bases and 4 bases, with 16 bases remaining between them. The clonotype comes from a woman between 55 and 75 years old with active COVID-19. The V and J genes are TRBV7-2 and TRBJ1-5; TRBD1 is a possible D gene (6 bases). The sequenced sample was peripheral blood. The CDR3 protein is CASRVRGGGNQPQHF. In DNA form, the CDR3 reads TGTGCCAGCAGGGTTAGGGGGGGCGGAAATCAGCCCCAGCATTTT.